The sample holds many counts of the clone carrying this TCR beta chain. The antigen remains undetermined. The sample comes from a study of CD8 T cells in ankylosing spondylitis. Study results and limitations: The authors found the disease-linked clones to be CD8+ and relatively rare in peripheral blood.

TCRdb reprocessed the 5' RACE reads via MiXCR and lists one record per CDR3 protein. The sample records 200,000 to 250,000 distinct CDR3 sequences, roughly 25% being singletons. Germline V gene sequence: CDR1 SGHVS, CDR2 FQNEAQ. The CDR3 covers 16 residues. J was trimmed by 3 bases and V by 2 bases; bases with no gene match: 6. This receptor was taken from a male donor with ankylosing spondylitis or in good health (not recorded which). The chain joins TRBV7-8 to TRBJ2-7; TRBD2 matches 11 bases. Sequenced: blood, either unsorted or a sorted T cell fraction (not recorded which). The DNA for the CDR3 is TGTGCCAGCAGCTTACGAAGGGGGACTAGCGGCTACGAGCAGTACTTC. Translating gives CASSLRRGTSGYEQYF.